These T cell receptor beta chains were read from a single sample in a study of blood T cell repertoires in COVID-19. Sequenced by immunoSEQ multiplex PCR; TCRdb stores in-frame clones only, minus some. This table has approximately 150,000 clones, more than 75% appearing once. Sequencing input: peripheral blood. The receptor set was obtained from a human donor with acute or convalescent COVID-19. The donor label of this sample is uncertain. CDR3s include the opening cysteine and the closing phenylalanine or tryptophan. Fields, in order: CDR3 length, clone size, V gene, J gene, D gene, CDR3 DNA, CDR3 protein. D genes are given only for firm matches. A row's size may be missing; if present it is once, few, many or a size class.

13	NA	TRBV11-3	TRBJ1-2	NA	TGTGCCAGCAGCTTAGATCAGGGGTATGGCTACACCTTC	CASSLDQGYGYTF
12	NA	TRBV5-1	TRBJ2-1	NA	TGCGCCAGCAGCCCAGGGGCCGAAGGGCCGTTCTTC	CASSPGAEGPFF
14	NA	TRBV6-5	TRBJ1-4	TRBD1	TGTGCCAGCAGCCGCGGACAGGGTGAGGAAAAACTGTTTTTT	CASSRGQGEEKLFF
11	once	TRBV19	TRBJ1-2	NA	TGTGCCAGTAACACAGACTATGGCTACACCTTC	CASNTDYGYTF
16	NA	TRBV4-1	TRBJ2-1	NA	TGCGCCAGCAGCCCCTCCCTTGAAGCAGGAAACAATGAGCAGTTCTTC	CASSPSLEAGNNEQFF
12	NA	TRBV9	TRBJ2-3	NA	TGTGCCAGCAGCTCCCTTACAGATACGCAGTATTTT	CASSSLTDTQYF
17	NA	TRBV7-9	TRBJ1-5	TRBD1	TGTGCCAGCAGCTCCGGGACAGGGCTTGATAGCAATCAGCCCCAGCATTTT	CASSSGTGLDSNQPQHF
14	NA	TRBV6-2/TRBV6-3	TRBJ2-5	NA	TGTGCCAGCAGTTACGCCGCCGTTCGGGGGACCCAGTACTTC	CASSYAAVRGTQYF
16	once	TRBV2	TRBJ2-3	TRBD1	TGTGCCAGCAGTCCGCCCGGGACAGGGAGCACAGATACGCAGTATTTT	CASSPPGTGSTDTQYF
16	NA	TRBV12-5	TRBJ2-2	TRBD1	TGTGCTAGTTCTGGCGACACAGGGGGTTTAACCGGGGAGCTGTTTTTT	CASSGDTGGLTGELFF
16	NA	TRBV7-3	TRBJ1-5	NA	TGTGCCAGCAGCTTAACGTTCCGGGGGATCAATCAGCCCCAGCATTTT	CASSLTFRGINQPQHF
13	NA	TRBV7-9	TRBJ1-3	TRBD1	TGTGCCAGCAGCTTAGAGGGACAGGGGCCTCTCGGTTTT	CASSLEGQGPLGF
16	NA	TRBV28	TRBJ1-2	NA	TGTGCCAGCAGTTTAAGTGGGGGCGGGGGTCTCTATGGCTACACCTTC	CASSLSGGGGLYGYTF
15	NA	TRBV28	TRBJ1-1	NA	TGTGCCAGCAGTTTCCAGGGGTACGGTGACACTGAAGCTTTCTTT	CASSFQGYGDTEAFF
15	NA	TRBV25-1	TRBJ1-1	TRBD1	TGTGCCAGCAGTGAATTGGACAGGGCAAACACTGAAGCTTTCTTT	CASSELDRANTEAFF
15	NA	TRBV19	TRBJ1-1	TRBD1	TGTGCCAGTAGTACCGGGACAGGGGTGAACACTGAAGCTTTCTTT	CASSTGTGVNTEAFF
15	NA	TRBV2	TRBJ2-5	TRBD2	TGTGCCAGCAGTGAAATAGCTAGCGGGGTCGAGACCCAGTACTTC	CASSEIASGVETQYF
15	NA	TRBV27	TRBJ1-2	TRBD1	TGTGCCAGCAGTCTCCAGGGGGGAGCTAACTATGGCTACACCTTC	CASSLQGGANYGYTF
14	NA	TRBV30	TRBJ2-6	NA	TGTGCCTGGGCGACAGACTCTGGGGCCAACGTCCTGACTTTC	CAWATDSGANVLTF
14	NA	TRBV29-1	TRBJ1-2	TRBD1	TGCAGCGTTAGCACAGGGGGCGCATTGTATGGCTACACCTTC	CSVSTGGALYGYTF
15	NA	TRBV6-6	TRBJ2-3	TRBD2	TGTGCCAGCAGTCCCAGTAGCGGGAGCACAGATACGCAGTATTTT	CASSPSSGSTDTQYF
21	NA	TRBV10-3	TRBJ1-6	NA	TGTGCCATCAGTGAGAGGACCGGTCCGTTCGCGGGCTATCTAGAGAATTCACCCCTCCACTTT	CAISERTGPFAGYLENSPLHF
16	many	TRBV9	TRBJ2-5	TRBD1	TGTGCCAGCAGCGGAAGGGACAGGTCGAACCAAGAGACCCAGTACTTC	CASSGRDRSNQETQYF
14	NA	TRBV19	TRBJ1-1	NA	TGTGCCAGTAGTTTCCGGGGGGAGAACACTGAAGCTTTCTTT	CASSFRGENTEAFF
14	NA	TRBV5-1	TRBJ2-6	NA	TGCGCCAGCAGCTTGGATACAGTCACCAACGTCCTGACTTTC	CASSLDTVTNVLTF
14	once	TRBV9	TRBJ2-5	TRBD1	TGTGCCAGCAGCCCAGGACAGGTTAAAGAGACCCAGTACTTC	CASSPGQVKETQYF
16	NA	TRBV24-1	TRBJ2-1	TRBD2	TGTGCCACCAGTGATGGGACTAGCTCAGTCCACAATGAGCAGTTCTTC	CATSDGTSSVHNEQFF
13	NA	TRBV30	TRBJ1-5	NA	TGTGCCTGGAGCGGGCATCAGGGTCAGCCCCAGCATTTT	CAWSGHQGQPQHF
13	NA	TRBV7-8	TRBJ1-1	NA	TGTGCCAGCAGCTTAAGCTTGAACACTGAAGCTTTCTTT	CASSLSLNTEAFF
12	NA	TRBV19	TRBJ1-1	TRBD1	TGTGTCAGTAGTATGCAGGGGGCGCAAGCTTTCTTT	CVSSMQGAQAFF
19	NA	TRBV9	TRBJ2-1	TRBD2	TGTGCCAGCAGCGCCCCCCGGACGGGGCCCGAGCGGGACCCGAATGAGCAGTTCTTC	CASSAPRTGPERDPNEQFF
16	NA	TRBV4-2	TRBJ1-4	NA	TGTGCCAGCAGCCGGACAGTGGGCTCAACTAATGAAAAACTGTTTTTT	CASSRTVGSTNEKLFF